This record looks at one TCR beta chain sequence and its context. Its specificity is not known. The data belong to a study of T cell repertoires in aging, cancer and after chemotherapy. Overall study results and limits: No conclusions about immunological memory after chemotherapy can be drawn from the repertoire data.

Multiplex touch-down PCR with TRB-A/B primers amplified rearranged V-D-J TRB sequences. One entry per CDR3 protein results from TCRdb running MiXCR on the multiplex PCR reads. The top ten hold around 2.6% of the sample, which has about 13,000 distinct CDR3 sequences, 20% to 30% seen once. There are 15 residues in the CDR3. The V end lost 6 bases, the J end lost 5 bases, and 19 bases lay between the germline ends. The template was genomic DNA from peripheral blood, not RNA. The chain combines TRBV12-3 or TRBV12-4 with TRBJ2-5; a possible D gene is TRBD1 (6 bases). The sequencing input was blood. The receptor was isolated from a human donor in good health. CDR3 DNA sequence: TGTGCCAGCAGCTCACGCTCACAGGGACGGGAGACCCAGTACTTC. It yields the protein CASSSRSQGRETQYF.